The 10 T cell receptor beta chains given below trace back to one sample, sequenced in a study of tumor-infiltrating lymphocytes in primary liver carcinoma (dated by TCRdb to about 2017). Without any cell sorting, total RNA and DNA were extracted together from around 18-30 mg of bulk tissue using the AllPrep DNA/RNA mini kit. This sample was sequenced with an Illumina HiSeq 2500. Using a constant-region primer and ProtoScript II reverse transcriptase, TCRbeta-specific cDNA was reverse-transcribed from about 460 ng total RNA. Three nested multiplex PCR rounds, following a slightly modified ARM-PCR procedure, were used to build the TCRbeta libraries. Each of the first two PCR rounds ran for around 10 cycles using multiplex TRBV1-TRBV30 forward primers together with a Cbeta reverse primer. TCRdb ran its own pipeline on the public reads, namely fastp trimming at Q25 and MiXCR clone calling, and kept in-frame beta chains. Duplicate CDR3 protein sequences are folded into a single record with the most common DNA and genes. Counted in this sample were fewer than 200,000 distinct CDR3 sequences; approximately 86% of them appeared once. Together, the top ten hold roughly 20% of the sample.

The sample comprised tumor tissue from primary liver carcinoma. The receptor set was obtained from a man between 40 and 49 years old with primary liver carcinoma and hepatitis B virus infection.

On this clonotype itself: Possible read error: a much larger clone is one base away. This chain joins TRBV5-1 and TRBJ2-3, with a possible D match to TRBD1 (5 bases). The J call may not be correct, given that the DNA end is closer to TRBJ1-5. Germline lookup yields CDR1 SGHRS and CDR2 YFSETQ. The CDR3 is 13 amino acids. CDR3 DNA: TGCGCCAGCAGCGTGTGGGGGAGGGATACGCAGCATTTT. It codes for CASSVWGRDTQHF.

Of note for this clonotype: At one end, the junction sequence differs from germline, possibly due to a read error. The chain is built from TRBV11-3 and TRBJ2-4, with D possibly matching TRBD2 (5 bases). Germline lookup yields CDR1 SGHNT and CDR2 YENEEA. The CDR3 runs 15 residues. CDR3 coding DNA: TGTGTCAGCAGCTACGGGGTGATGGCCAAAAACATTCAGTACTTC. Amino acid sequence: CVSSYGVMAKNIQYF.

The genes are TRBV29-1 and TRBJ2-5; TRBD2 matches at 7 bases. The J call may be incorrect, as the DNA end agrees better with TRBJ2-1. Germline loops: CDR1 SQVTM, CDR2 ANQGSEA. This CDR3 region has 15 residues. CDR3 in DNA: TGCAGCGTTGGTGGGACTGGCGGGAGTAGCGAGACCCAGTTCTTC. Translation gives CSVGGTGGSSETQFF.

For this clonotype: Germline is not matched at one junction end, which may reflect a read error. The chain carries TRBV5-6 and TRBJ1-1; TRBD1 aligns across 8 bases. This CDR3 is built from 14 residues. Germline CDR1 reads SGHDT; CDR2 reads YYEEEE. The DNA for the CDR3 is TGTTCCAGCATCGCACGACAGGGGCGGACTGAAGCTTTCTTT. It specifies CSSIARQGRTEAFF.

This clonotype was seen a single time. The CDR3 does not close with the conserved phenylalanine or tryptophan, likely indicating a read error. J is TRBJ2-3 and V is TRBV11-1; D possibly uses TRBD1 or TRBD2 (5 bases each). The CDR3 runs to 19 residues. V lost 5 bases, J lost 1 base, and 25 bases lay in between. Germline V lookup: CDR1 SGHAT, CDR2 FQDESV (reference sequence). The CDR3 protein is CASSPGGSSAGARTDTQYY. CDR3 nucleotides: TGTGCCAGCAGCCCTGGGGGAAGCTCTGCAGGAGCCCGCACAGATACGCAGTATTAT.

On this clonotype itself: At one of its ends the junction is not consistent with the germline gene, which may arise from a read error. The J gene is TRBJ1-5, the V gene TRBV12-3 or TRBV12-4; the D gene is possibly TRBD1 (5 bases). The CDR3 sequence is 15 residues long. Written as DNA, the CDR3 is TGTGCCAGCATGTGGGGCACCGCAATAAATCAGCCCCAGCATTTC. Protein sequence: CASMWGTAINQPQHF.

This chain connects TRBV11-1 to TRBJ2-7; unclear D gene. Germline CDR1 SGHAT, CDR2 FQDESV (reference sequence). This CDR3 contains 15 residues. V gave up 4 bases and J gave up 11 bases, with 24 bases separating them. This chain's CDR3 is CASSSSRDPSYEEYF. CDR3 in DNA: TGTGCCAGCAGCTCATCCCGAGACCCCTCCTATGAGGAGTACTTC.

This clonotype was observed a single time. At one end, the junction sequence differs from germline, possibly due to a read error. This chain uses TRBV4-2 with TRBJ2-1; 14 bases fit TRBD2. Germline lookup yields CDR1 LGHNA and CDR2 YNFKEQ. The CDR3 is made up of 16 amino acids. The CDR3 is CASSQMTSGRDNEQLF. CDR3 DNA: TGTGCCAGCAGCCAAATGACTAGCGGGAGGGACAATGAGCAGTTATTC.

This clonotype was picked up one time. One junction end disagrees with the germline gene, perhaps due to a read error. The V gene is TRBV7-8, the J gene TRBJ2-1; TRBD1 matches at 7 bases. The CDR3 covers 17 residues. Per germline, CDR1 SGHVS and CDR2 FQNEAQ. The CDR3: CVSSFGQVALRHNGQFF. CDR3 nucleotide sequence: TGTGTCAGCAGCTTCGGACAGGTGGCCCTGAGACACAATGGGCAGTTCTTC.

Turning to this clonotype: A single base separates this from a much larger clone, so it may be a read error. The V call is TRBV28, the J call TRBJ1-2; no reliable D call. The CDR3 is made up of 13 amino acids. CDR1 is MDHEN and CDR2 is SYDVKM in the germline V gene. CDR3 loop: CANSFRNNLGYTF. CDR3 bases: TGTGCCAACAGTTTCCGGAATAATCTTGGCTACACCTTC.